At least ten counts were recorded for the clone carrying this T cell receptor (beta chain). As yet, its antigen is unknown. Trimming removed 5 bases at V and 7 bases at J, with 7 bases between. Germline CDR1 SGHRS, CDR2 YFSETQ. The CDR3 runs 11 residues. The entry originates in a study of CD8 T cells in ankylosing spondylitis. Notes on the study in general: Peripheral blood samples showed relatively rare disease-linked clones, and these clones were CD8+. Ankylosing spondylitis blood appeared to carry a characteristic TCR beta motif of several highly homologous variants.

TCRdb processed the 5' RACE reads anew with MiXCR; each CDR3 protein has one entry. The sample has fewer than 350,000 distinct CDR3 sequences, 11% seen once. The clonotype comes from a female donor with ankylosing spondylitis or in good health (not recorded which). The source material was blood, either unsorted or a sorted T cell fraction (not recorded which). The V and J genes are TRBV5-1 and TRBJ2-1, with D unclear. CDR3 DNA sequence: TGCGCCAGCAGTTATCTTAATGAGCAGTTCTTC. Translation: CASSYLNEQFF.